Below, one TCR beta chain is given with its context. By sample share, this clone is medium-sized (0.01 to 0.1%). Its recognized antigen is unknown. No base quality values were provided; no much bigger clone lies one nucleotide off. This record comes from a study of blood T cell repertoires in COVID-19 (dated by TCRdb to the early 2020s). For context, the study as a whole: Samples covering the acute and convalescent phases of COVID-19 were provided by collaborators in the United States, Italy and Spain. The dataset comprised deeply sampled blood TCRbeta repertoires from subjects exposed to, actively infected with, or recovered from COVID-19. Where available, HLA class I and class II types were taken from metadata supplied by the sample provider and were not determined by assay-based typing. Samples came from the ongoing ImmuneRACE study (first 160 participants) plus 1,254 subjects from 6 global collaborators. The material from the prospective study consisted of cDNA or gDNA derived from T cells, B-cell-depleted T cells, or PBMCs. The repertoires were released in a freely available public database intended as a resource for research on the immune response to SARS-CoV-2. Nearly every sample came with metadata listing a de-identified subject ID, COVID-19 status, age in years and sex. The research as a whole found: How much clinical and demographic metadata was included differed by source and by participant, and the metadata was provided uncurated.

Each collaborating institution followed its own protocols to collect whole blood in K2EDTA tubes. For TCRbeta analysis, collaborators shipped samples in one of three forms: frozen whole blood, isolated PBMCs, or DNA extracted from either of those sample types. Via the germline V gene, CDR1 is SGHTA and CDR2 FQGNSA. The CDR3 starts with the cysteine, ends with the phenylalanine, and has 17 residues. The read is trimmed to its CDR3 DNA, 51 bases read in frame from base 1. Trimming accounts for 5 bases at V and 2 bases at J, while the number of junction bases matched to no gene is 10. The immunoSEQ Assay, a bias-controlled multiplex PCR, was used to amplify TCRbeta CDR3 regions from genomic DNA. From the authors' description of their analysis: The number of nucleated cells in each sample was estimated from the amplification of reference gene primers within the assay. Sequence reads were collapsed and filtered to measure the absolute abundance of every unique TCRbeta CDR3 rearrangement. For each sample, productive Simpson clonality was calculated as the square root of Simpson's diversity index across productive rearrangements. Imported from immuneACCESS, the table was reduced by TCRdb to in-frame sequences with V and J called. These copies leave out some clones; in studies compared against another copy, an unresolved V gene accounts for under half, and the cause of the remainder is not known. V and J calls and clone size are as listed in that table; D and trimming were resolved from the DNA. The sample profile shows tens of thousands of clones; 65% to 80% of them were found once. The ten biggest clones cover about 3.3% of the sample.

The sequencing input was peripheral blood. The receptor was derived from a man between 60 and 75 years old with acute or convalescent COVID-19. This sequence uses TRBV7-2 and TRBJ1-1; 11 central bases correspond to TRBD1. The DNA sequence follows: TGTGCCAGCAGCCGCCGGGACAGGGGGGCTCTAAACACTGAAGCTTTCTTT. Translated, it reads CASSRRDRGALNTEAFF.